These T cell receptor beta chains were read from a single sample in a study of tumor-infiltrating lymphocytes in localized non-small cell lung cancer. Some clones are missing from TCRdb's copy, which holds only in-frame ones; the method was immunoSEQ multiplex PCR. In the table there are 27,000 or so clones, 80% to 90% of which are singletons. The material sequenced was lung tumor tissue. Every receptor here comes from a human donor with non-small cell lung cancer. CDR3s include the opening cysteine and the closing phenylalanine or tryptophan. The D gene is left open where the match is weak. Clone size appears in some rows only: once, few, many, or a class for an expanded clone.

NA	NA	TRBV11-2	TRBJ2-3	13	TGTGCCAGCAGCTCCGGTGACACAGATACGCAGTATTTT	CASSSGDTDTQYF
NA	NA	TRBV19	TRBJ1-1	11	TGTGCCAGCCTCCGGGCCACTGAAGCTTTCTTT	CASLRATEAFF
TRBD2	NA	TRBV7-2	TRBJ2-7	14	TGTGCCAGCAGCCCAGAGGGTAGCGGGGGGAAGCAGTACTTC	CASSPEGSGGKQYF
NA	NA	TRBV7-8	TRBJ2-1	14	TGTGCCAGCAGCTTTTATATCATAAACAATGAGCAGTTCTTC	CASSFYIINNEQFF
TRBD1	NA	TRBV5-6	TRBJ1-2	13	TGTGCCAGCAGCGAACAGGGGGACAAGGGCTACACCTTC	CASSEQGDKGYTF
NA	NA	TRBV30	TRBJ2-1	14	TGTGCCTGGACGTTCGGGGGGCAGGGCAATGAGCAGTTCTTC	CAWTFGGQGNEQFF
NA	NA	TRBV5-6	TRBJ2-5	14	TGTGCCAGCAGCTTGGCGCAGGGTCAAGAGACCCAGTACTTC	CASSLAQGQETQYF
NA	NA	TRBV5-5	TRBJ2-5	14	TGTGCCAGCAGCTCGGACCTTAGCCAAGAGACCCAGTACTTC	CASSSDLSQETQYF
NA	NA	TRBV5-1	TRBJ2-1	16	TGCGCCAGCAGCTTTCAGAGTGGGTTTTCCTACAATGAGCAGTTCTTC	CASSFQSGFSYNEQFF
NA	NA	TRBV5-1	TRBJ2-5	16	TGCGCCAGCAGCTTGGATGTAGGATGGCCAGAAGAGACCCAGTACTTC	CASSLDVGWPEETQYF
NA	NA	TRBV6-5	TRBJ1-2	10	TGTGCCAGCAGAACTTCGGGCTACACCTTC	CASRTSGYTF
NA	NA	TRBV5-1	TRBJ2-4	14	TGCGCCAGCAGCCGAGATCTAGCCAAAAACATTCAGTACTTC	CASSRDLAKNIQYF
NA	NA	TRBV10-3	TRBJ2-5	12	TGTGCCATCAGTGAGCCGCGGGAGACCCAGTACTTC	CAISEPRETQYF
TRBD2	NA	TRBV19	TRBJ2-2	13	TGTGCCAGTAGTATAACGGGAGGCGGGGAGCTGTTTTTT	CASSITGGGELFF
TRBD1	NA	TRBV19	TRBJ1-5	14	TGTGCCAGTACCCCGACAGGGGGCAAACAGCCCCAGCATTTT	CASTPTGGKQPQHF
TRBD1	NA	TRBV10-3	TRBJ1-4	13	TGTGCCACCTCGAGGGGGCCGGATGAAAAACTGTTTTTT	CATSRGPDEKLFF
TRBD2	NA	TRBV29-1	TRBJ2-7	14	TGCAGCGTTGCGGGACCGGGAGGGGGCTACGAGCAGTACTTC	CSVAGPGGGYEQYF
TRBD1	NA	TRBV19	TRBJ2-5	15	TGTGCCAGTAGTTCCGGACAGGGTGCCCGCCAGACCCAGTACTTC	CASSSGQGARQTQYF
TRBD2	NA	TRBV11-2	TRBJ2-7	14	TGTGCCAGCAGGGGGGGGACGGATTCCTACGAGCAGTACTTC	CASRGGTDSYEQYF
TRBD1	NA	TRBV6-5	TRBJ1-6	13	TGTGCCAGCGGGGACAGGCTCAATTCACCCCTCCACTTT	CASGDRLNSPLHF
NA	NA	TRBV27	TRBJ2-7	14	TGTGCCAGCAGTTTATCACCGGTTTCCTACGAGCAGTACTTC	CASSLSPVSYEQYF
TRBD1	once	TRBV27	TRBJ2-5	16	TGTGCCAGCAGTACGCCCAACGACAGGGGGCGGGAGACCCAGTACTTC	CASSTPNDRGRETQYF
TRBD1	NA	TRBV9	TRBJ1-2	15	TGTGCCAGCAGCCTTACTCCGGGACAGAGCTATGGCTACACCTTC	CASSLTPGQSYGYTF
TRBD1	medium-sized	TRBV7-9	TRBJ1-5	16	TGTGCCAGCAGCCTCTGGACAGGGGTGAGCAATCAGCCCCAGCATTTT	CASSLWTGVSNQPQHF
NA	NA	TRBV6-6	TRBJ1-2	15	TGTGCCAGCAGTTACACGACAGGAGAGTACTATGGCTACACCTTC	CASSYTTGEYYGYTF
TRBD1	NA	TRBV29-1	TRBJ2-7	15	TGCAGCGTCCGGGGCACCGGGACAGGAGTCTACGAGCAGTACTTC	CSVRGTGTGVYEQYF
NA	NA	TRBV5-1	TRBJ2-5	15	TGCGCCAGCAGCCCTCAGGGGTTCGGGAAAGAGACCCAGTACTTC	CASSPQGFGKETQYF
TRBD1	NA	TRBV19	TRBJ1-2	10	TGTGCCAGTATCACGACAGGGTCTACCTTC	CASITTGSTF